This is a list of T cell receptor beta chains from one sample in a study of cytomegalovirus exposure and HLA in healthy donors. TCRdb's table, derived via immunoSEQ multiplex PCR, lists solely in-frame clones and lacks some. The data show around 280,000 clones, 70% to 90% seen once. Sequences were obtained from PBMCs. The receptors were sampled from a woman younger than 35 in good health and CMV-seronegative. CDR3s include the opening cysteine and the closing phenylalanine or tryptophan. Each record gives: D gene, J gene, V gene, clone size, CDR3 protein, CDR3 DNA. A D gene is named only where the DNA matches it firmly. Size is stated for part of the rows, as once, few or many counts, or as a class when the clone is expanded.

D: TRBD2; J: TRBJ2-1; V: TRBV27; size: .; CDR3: CASSSKPPQPGLAGRYNEQFF; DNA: TGTGCCAGCAGTTCAAAGCCGCCTCAGCCGGGACTAGCGGGGAGATACAATGAGCAGTTCTTC
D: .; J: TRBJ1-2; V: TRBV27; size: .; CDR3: CASSLSTGVNYGYTF; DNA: TGTGCCAGCAGTTTATCGACCGGAGTAAACTATGGCTACACCTTC
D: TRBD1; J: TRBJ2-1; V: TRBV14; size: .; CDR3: CASSRDRVGVNEQFF; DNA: TGTGCCAGCAGCCGAGACAGGGTAGGTGTTAATGAGCAGTTCTTC
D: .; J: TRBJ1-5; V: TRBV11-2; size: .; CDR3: CASSPQNNQPQHF; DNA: TGTGCCAGCAGCCCACAGAATAATCAGCCCCAGCATTTT
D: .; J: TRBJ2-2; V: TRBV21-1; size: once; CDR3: CASGGQGSSNTGELFF; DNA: TGTGCCAGCGGGGGACAGGGGTCCTCGAACACCGGGGAGCTGTTTTTT
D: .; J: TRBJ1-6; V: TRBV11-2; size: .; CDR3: CASSLGQYNSPLHF; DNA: TGTGCCAGCAGCTTAGGGCAGTACAATTCACCCCTCCACTTT
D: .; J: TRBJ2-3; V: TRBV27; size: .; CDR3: CASSRKLGRGGGGDTQYF; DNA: TGTGCCAGCAGCCGAAAACTAGGGCGGGGAGGTGGAGGGGATACGCAGTATTTT
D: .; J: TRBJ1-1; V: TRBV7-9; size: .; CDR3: CASSSRSGHKAEAFF; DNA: TGTGCCAGCAGCTCCCGGTCCGGACATAAGGCTGAAGCTTTCTTT
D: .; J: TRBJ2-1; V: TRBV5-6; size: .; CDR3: CASRDLFGEFF; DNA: TGTGCCAGCCGCGACTTGTTCGGGGAGTTCTTC
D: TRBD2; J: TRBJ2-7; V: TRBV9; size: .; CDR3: CASSAGGGGASYEQYF; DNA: TGTGCCAGCAGCGCCGGGGGGGGCGGCGCATCCTACGAGCAGTACTTC